The clone carrying this TCR beta chain was seen only a few times. Its matching antigen is unknown. The data derive from a study of CD8 T cells in ankylosing spondylitis. Whole-study results and caveats: Researchers report that disease-linked clones proved CD8+ and relatively rare in peripheral blood. Past research had described some motif variants in reactive arthritis synovial fluid and blood. Within matched ankylosing spondylitis synovial fluid, disease-linked clones were reportedly significantly enriched. Within ankylosing spondylitis blood, a TCR beta motif made up of several highly homologous variants appeared to be characteristic.

The ends were cut back, 4 bases at V and 0 bases at J, with 13 bases in the middle. There are 16 residues in the CDR3. In germline, CDR1 is LNHDA, CDR2 SQIVND (reference sequence). Each CDR3 protein gets one entry after TCRdb re-called the 5' RACE reads with MiXCR. The data contain fewer than 200,000 distinct CDR3 sequences, about 16% of them seen just once; the ten biggest clones take up approximately 7.8%. The TCR was taken from a male donor with ankylosing spondylitis or in good health (not recorded which). Sequences were obtained from blood, either unsorted or a sorted T cell fraction (not recorded which). This sequence joins TRBV19 and TRBJ1-5; D call uncertain. Here the CDR3 reads CASSRLVSHSNQPQHF. DNA of the CDR3: TGTGCCAGTAGTAGACTGGTCAGTCATAGCAATCAGCCCCAGCATTTT.